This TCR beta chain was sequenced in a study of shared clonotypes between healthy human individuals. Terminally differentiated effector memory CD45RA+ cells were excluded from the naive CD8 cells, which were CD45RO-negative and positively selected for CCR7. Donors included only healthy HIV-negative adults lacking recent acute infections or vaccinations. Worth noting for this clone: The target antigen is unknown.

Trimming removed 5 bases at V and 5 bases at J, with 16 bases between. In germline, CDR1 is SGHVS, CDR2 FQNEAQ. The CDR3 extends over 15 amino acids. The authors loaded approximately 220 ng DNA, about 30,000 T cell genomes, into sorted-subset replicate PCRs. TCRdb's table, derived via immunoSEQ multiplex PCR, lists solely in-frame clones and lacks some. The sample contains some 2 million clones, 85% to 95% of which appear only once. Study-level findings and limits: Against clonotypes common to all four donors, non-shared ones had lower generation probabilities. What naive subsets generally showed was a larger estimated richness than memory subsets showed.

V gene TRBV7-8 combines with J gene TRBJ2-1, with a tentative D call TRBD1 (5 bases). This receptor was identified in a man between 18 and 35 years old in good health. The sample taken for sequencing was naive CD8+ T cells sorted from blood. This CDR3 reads CASSVQETLDNEQFF. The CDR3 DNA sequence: TGTGCCAGCAGCGTACAGGAGACTTTAGACAATGAGCAGTTCTTC.